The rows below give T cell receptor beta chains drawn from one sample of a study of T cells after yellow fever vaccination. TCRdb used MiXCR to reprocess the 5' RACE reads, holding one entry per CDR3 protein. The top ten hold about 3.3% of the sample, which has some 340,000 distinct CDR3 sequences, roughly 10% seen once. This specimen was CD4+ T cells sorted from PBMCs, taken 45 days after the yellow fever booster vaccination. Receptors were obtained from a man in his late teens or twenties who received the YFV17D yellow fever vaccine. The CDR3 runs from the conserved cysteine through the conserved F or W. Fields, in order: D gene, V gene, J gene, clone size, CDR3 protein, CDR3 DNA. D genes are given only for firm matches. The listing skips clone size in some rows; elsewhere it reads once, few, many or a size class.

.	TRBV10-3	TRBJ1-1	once	CAISESHEAFF	TGTGCCATCAGTGAGTCCCATGAAGCTTTCTTT
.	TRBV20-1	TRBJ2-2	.	CSARDGTTGELFF	TGCAGTGCTAGAGACGGGACCACCGGGGAGCTGTTTTTT
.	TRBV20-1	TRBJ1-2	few	CSMGSQGRYGYTF	TGCAGTATGGGCTCTCAGGGCCGGTATGGCTACACCTTC
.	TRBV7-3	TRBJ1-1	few	CASSLRGARAEAFF	TGTGCCAGCAGCTTACGGGGTGCAAGGGCTGAAGCTTTCTTT
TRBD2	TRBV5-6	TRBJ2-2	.	CASSPVTGHGTSRTGELFF	TGTGCCAGCAGCCCGGTGACAGGGCACGGGACTAGCCGCACCGGGGAGCTGTTTTTT
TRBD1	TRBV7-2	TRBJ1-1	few	CASSPRTGSTEAFF	TGTGCCAGCAGCCCCAGGACAGGGTCCACTGAAGCTTTCTTT
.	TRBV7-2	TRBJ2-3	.	CASSLALGSVGDTQYF	TGTGCCAGCAGCTTAGCGCTGGGTAGCGTGGGAGATACGCAGTATTTT
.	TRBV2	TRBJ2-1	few	CASSREGFNEQFF	TGTGCCAGCAGTCGAGAGGGGTTCAATGAGCAGTTCTTC
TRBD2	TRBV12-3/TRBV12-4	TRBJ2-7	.	CASRLAGGRYEQYF	TGTGCCAGCAGACTAGCGGGGGGGCGGTACGAGCAGTACTTC
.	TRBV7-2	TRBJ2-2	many	CASSFLSTGELFF	TGTGCCAGCAGCTTCCTCTCTACCGGGGAGCTGTTTTTT
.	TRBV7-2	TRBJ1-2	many	CASSPERLYGYTF	TGTGCCAGCAGCCCGGAGCGCCTCTATGGCTACACCTTC
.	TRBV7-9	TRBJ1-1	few	CASSLVRGRGAFF	TGTGCCAGCAGCTTAGTTCGGGGTCGGGGAGCTTTCTTT
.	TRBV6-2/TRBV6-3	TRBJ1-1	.	CASSYPAGQRVNTEAFF	TGTGCCAGCAGTTACCCCGCTGGACAAAGGGTGAACACTGAAGCTTTCTTT
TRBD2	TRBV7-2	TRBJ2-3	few	CASSYPRGGSSGARRWDTQYF	TGTGCCAGCAGCTACCCCCGGGGCGGGTCTAGCGGGGCCCGTAGGTGGGATACGCAGTATTTT
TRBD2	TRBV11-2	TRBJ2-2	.	CASSFQAGSLGELFF	TGTGCCAGCAGCTTTCAAGCGGGGAGTCTCGGGGAGCTGTTTTTT
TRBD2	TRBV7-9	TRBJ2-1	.	CASSAGGRLPINEQFF	TGTGCCAGCTCCGCTGGCGGGAGGCTCCCCATCAATGAGCAGTTCTTC
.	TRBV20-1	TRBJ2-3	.	CSAEGLSTDTQYF	TGCAGTGCTGAGGGCTTAAGCACAGATACGCAGTATTTT
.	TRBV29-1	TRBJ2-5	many	CSVGTTEETQYF	TGCAGCGTTGGGACAACCGAAGAGACCCAGTACTTC
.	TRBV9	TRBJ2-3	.	CASSVEMRGPQYF	TGTGCCAGCAGCGTAGAAATGCGGGGGCCCCAGTATTTT
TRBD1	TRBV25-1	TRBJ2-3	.	CASSVTGVLAQYF	TGTGCCAGCAGTGTTACAGGGGTTTTGGCGCAGTATTTT
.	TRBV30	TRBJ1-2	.	CAWRRAGLLNYGYTF	TGTGCCTGGAGGAGGGCGGGCCTTCTTAACTATGGCTACACCTTC
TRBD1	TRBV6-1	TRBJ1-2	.	CASRSGGSPPGYTF	TGTGCCAGCAGATCAGGGGGCTCTCCACCCGGCTACACCTTC
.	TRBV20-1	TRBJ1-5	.	CSAGGQEGMDNQPQHF	TGCAGTGCTGGCGGCCAGGAGGGGATGGACAATCAGCCCCAGCATTTT
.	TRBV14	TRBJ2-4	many	CASSRSGKNIQYF	TGTGCCAGCAGCCGTTCGGGGAAAAACATTCAGTACTTC
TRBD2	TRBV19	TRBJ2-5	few	CASSPRTSGGHASQYF	TGTGCCAGTAGTCCGAGGACTAGCGGGGGTCATGCGAGCCAGTACTTC
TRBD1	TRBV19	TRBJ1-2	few	CASSTLTGGIGYTF	TGTGCCAGTAGTACGCTGACAGGGGGAATCGGCTACACCTTC
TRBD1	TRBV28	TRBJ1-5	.	CASSLVQGAEPQHF	TGTGCCAGCAGTTTAGTCCAGGGGGCTGAGCCCCAGCATTTT
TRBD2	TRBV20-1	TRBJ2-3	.	CSARVVAGSTDTQYF	TGCAGTGCTAGAGTTGTAGCGGGGAGCACAGATACGCAGTATTTT
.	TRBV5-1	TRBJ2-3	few	CASSQGASASPDTQYF	TGCGCCAGCAGCCAAGGGGCTAGCGCCTCCCCAGATACGCAGTATTTT
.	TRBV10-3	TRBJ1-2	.	CAISESTRPGGYTF	TGTGCCATCAGTGAGTCAACGAGGCCGGGGGGGTACACCTTC
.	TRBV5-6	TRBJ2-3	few	CASSLAGLLRADTQYF	TGTGCCAGCAGCTTGGCCGGGCTGCTCCGGGCCGATACGCAGTATTTT
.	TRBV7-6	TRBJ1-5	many	CASSPVGARGQPQHF	TGTGCCAGCAGCCCCGTTGGGGCGCGGGGGCAGCCCCAGCATTTT
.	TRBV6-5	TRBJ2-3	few	CATQGTDTQYF	TGTGCCACCCAGGGTACAGATACGCAGTATTTT
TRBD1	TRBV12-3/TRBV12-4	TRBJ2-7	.	CASSLGDRVNEQYF	TGTGCCAGCAGTTTAGGAGACAGGGTCAACGAGCAGTACTTC
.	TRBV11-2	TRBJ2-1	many	CASSFYSHSEQFF	TGTGCCAGCAGCTTTTATTCTCATAGTGAGCAGTTCTTC
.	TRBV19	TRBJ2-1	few	CASSIPGANFEQFF	TGTGCCAGTAGTATACCAGGGGCCAACTTTGAGCAGTTCTTC
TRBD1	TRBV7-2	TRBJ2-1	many	CASSLDQGANEQFF	TGTGCCAGCAGCTTGGACCAGGGGGCCAATGAGCAGTTCTTC
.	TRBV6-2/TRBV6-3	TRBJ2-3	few	CASSYRRDTQYF	TGTGCCAGCAGTTATCGTCGAGATACGCAGTATTTT
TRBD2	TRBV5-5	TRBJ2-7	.	CASSWGLAGAYEQYF	TGTGCCAGCAGCTGGGGACTAGCGGGGGCCTACGAGCAGTACTTC
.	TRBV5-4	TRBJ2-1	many	CASSLVTSRSNEQFF	TGTGCCAGCAGCTTGGTGACTAGTCGCAGCAATGAGCAGTTCTTC
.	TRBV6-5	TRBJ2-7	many	CASRSRFGAEQYF	TGTGCCAGCAGATCCCGGTTTGGGGCCGAGCAGTACTTC
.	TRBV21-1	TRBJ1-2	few	CASSLAQGLGYTF	TGTGCCAGCAGCCTCGCCCAGGGGTTAGGCTACACCTTC
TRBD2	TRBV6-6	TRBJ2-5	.	CASRVTSGFQETQYF	TGTGCCAGCAGAGTGACTAGCGGGTTCCAAGAGACCCAGTACTTC
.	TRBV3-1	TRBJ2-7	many	CASSLGTGSYEQYF	TGTGCCAGCAGCCTCGGAACAGGCTCCTACGAGCAGTACTTC
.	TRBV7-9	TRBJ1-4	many	CAYDLSQSTLFF	TGTGCCTACGACTTATCGCAGTCTACACTGTTTTTT
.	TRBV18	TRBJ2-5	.	CASSPLDSKETQYF	TGTGCCAGCTCACCTTTGGACAGCAAAGAGACCCAGTACTTC
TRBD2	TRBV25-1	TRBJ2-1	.	CASSPAGGPYEQFF	TGTGCCAGCAGTCCCGCGGGGGGGCCCTATGAGCAGTTCTTC
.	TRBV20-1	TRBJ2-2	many	CSAREARRNTGELFF	TGCAGTGCTAGAGAGGCCAGGAGGAACACCGGGGAGCTGTTTTTT
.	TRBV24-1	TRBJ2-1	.	CATSDFRYNEQFF	TGTGCCACCAGTGATTTTCGGTACAATGAGCAGTTCTTC
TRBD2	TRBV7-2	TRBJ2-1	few	CASSFTSGGAGNEQFF	TGTGCCAGCAGCTTCACTAGCGGGGGGGCGGGCAATGAGCAGTTCTTC
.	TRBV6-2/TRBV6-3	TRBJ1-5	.	CASTRQGQYQPQHF	TGTGCCAGCACAAGGCAGGGGCAATATCAGCCCCAGCATTTT
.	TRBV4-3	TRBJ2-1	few	CASSPQSRGAGSEQFF	TGCGCCAGCAGCCCCCAGAGTCGGGGCGCGGGTAGTGAGCAGTTCTTC
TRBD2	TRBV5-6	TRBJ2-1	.	CASRYQRGGPWFF	TGTGCCAGCAGATATCAGCGGGGGGGCCCATGGTTCTTC
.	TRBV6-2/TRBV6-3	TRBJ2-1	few	CASNRGALVFNEQFF	TGTGCCAGCAATCGCGGGGCCCTCGTCTTCAATGAGCAGTTCTTC
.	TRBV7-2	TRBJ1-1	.	CASSSRARGGGAFF	TGTGCCAGCAGCTCGCGGGCGAGGGGAGGAGGAGCTTTCTTT
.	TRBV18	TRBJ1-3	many	CASSPVESGNTIYF	TGTGCCAGCTCACCAGTGGAATCTGGAAACACCATATATTTT